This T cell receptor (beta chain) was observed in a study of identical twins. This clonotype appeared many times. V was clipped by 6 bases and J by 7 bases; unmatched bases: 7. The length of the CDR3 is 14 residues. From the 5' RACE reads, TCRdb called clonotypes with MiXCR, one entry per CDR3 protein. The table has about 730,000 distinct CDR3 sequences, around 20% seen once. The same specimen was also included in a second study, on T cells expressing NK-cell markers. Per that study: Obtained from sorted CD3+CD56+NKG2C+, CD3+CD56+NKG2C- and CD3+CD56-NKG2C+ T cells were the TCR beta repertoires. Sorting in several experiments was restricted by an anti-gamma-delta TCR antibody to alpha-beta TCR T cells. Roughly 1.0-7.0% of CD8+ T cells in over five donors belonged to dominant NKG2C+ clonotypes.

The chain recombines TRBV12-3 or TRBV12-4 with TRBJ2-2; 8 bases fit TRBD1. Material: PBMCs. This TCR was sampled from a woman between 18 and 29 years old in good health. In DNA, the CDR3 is TGTGCCAGCAGGGCGACAGGGGAAGTCGGGGAGCTGTTTTTT. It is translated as CASRATGEVGELFF.